Below are 14 T cell receptor beta chains sequenced from a single sample in a study of response to subunit inactivated influenza vaccine. From the RT-PCR reads, TCRdb called clonotypes with MiXCR, one entry per CDR3 protein. The sample includes approximately 700,000 distinct CDR3 sequences, approximately 15% seen only once; the top ten take around 6.5%. The sequences come from PBMCs from blood, collected around two weeks before vaccination. Every receptor here comes from a man aged 45-65 years who received an inactivated influenza vaccine.

This clonotype has just a few counts. Written as DNA, the CDR3 is TGTGCCAGCGTGGCGGACAGGGGTTTCGTGGACTATGGCTACACCTTC. It is translated as CASVADRGFVDYGYTF. The V call is TRBV2, the J call TRBJ1-2, with TRBD1 matching over 9 bases. Trimming took 8 bases from V and 3 from J; bases not matched to a gene: 13. Germline V gene lookup returns CDR1 SNHLY and CDR2 FYNNEI. This CDR3 spans 16 amino acids.

Here the CDR3 DNA reads TGTGCCACCAGCAGCCTAGCGGGAACTTACAATGAGCAGTTCTTC. Its translation is CATSSLAGTYNEQFF. This chain uses TRBV15 with TRBJ2-1; 9 bases fit TRBD2. Trimming at V came to 3 bases and at J to 4 bases, leaving 4 bases not matched to a gene. Germline values: CDR1 LNHNV, CDR2 YYDKDF (reference sequence). This CDR3 has 15 amino acids.

In its sample, this clonotype was seen many times. The chain uses TRBV12-3 or TRBV12-4 and TRBJ2-3, with TRBD2 matching over 11 bases. CDR3 length: 15 residues. V was pared by 4 bases and J by 5 bases, with 5 bases of the junction left unmatched. The DNA for the CDR3 is TGTGCCAGCAGTTCCCTAGCGGGGGGTGGAGATACGCAGTATTTT. It yields the protein CASSSLAGGGDTQYF.

The table lists this clonotype with many counts. V is TRBV11-2 and J is TRBJ2-1; 10 bases fit TRBD2. Germline CDR1 and CDR2: SGHAT and FQNNGV. V trimming: 3 bases; J trimming: 3 bases; junction bases outside the gene matches: 2. CDR3 length equals 15 residues. This CDR3 reads CASSFLAGDYNEQFF. CDR3 nucleotides: TGTGCCAGCAGCTTCCTAGCGGGAGACTACAATGAGCAGTTCTTC.

This clonotype has ten or more counts. The chain joins TRBV6-2 or TRBV6-3 to TRBJ2-3, with 10 bases matching TRBD1. The junction had 3 bases not matched to a gene; V was cut back by 6 bases and J by 6 bases. The CDR3 loop spans 13 amino acids. The V gene's germline CDR1 is MNHEY and CDR2 SVGEGT. The CDR3 bases are TGTGCCAGCAGAAGACAGGGGGCCGATACGCAGTATTTT. This gives the protein CASRRQGADTQYF.

This clonotype was seen a handful of times. V gene TRBV28 combines with J gene TRBJ2-2; TRBD1 agrees at 9 bases. The length of the CDR3 is 16 residues. Looked up from germline, CDR1 is MDHEN and CDR2 is SYDVKM. V shed 0 bases, J shed 2 bases, and the junction held 1 base outside the gene matches. The CDR3 bases are TGTGCCAGCAGTTTATGGACAGGGGGTAACACCGGGGAGCTGTTTTTT. Protein: CASSLWTGGNTGELFF.

Points on this clonotype: This could be a read error, since a much larger clone is one nucleotide away. This chain links TRBV29-1 with TRBJ1-2; 7 bases are shared with TRBD1. J was trimmed by 4 bases and V by 5 bases; bases with no gene match: 13. This CDR3 has 15 amino acids. Germline values: CDR1 SQVTM, CDR2 ANQGSEA. The CDR3 bases are TGCAGCGTTCGGGACAGTCTAAAAGGCGCCTATGGCTACACCTTC. Its translation is CSVRDSLKGAYGYTF.

This clonotype came up a few times. This chain joins TRBV3-1 and TRBJ2-7; 7 bases align to TRBD1. CDR1 LGHDT and CDR2 YNNKEL come from the germline V gene (reference sequence). V lost 3 bases, J lost 5 bases, and 7 bases stayed unmatched. This CDR3 has 14 residues. As DNA, the CDR3 is TGTGCCAGCAGCCACAGACAGGGTCCGCACGAGCAGTACTTC. Its protein product is CASSHRQGPHEQYF.

This clonotype was counted between two and nine times. The chain has TRBV20-1 and TRBJ1-1; no firm D call. Germline CDR1 reads DFQATT; CDR2 reads SNEGSKA (reference sequence). The CDR3 totals 13 residues. Deletions cut 7 bases from V and 6 bases from J, with 18 bases between. This CDR3 is CSVRLVVKPEAFF. The CDR3 nucleotides are TGCAGTGTAAGGTTAGTGGTGAAACCTGAAGCTTTCTTT.

The CDR3 nucleotides read TGCAGTGCTAGAGAGCCTCTCGCCCGGGGGGCGAGGAACGAGCAGTACTTC. Protein sequence: CSAREPLARGARNEQYF. This sequence joins TRBV20-1 and TRBJ2-7; perhaps TRBD2 as D (7 bases). Germline CDR1 reads DFQATT; CDR2 reads SNEGSKA (reference sequence). Deletions cut 0 bases from V and 5 bases from J, with 23 bases between. The CDR3 contains 17 residues.

The chain employs TRBV7-6 and TRBJ2-5, with TRBD2 matching 12 bases. The CDR3 has 15 amino acids. Losses at the gene ends were 5 bases for V and 5 bases for J; bases not matched to a gene: 6. Germline-derived CDR1 and CDR2 are SGHVS and FNYEAQ. CDR3 amino acids: CASSRPSGGVETQYF. In nucleotides, the CDR3 is TGTGCCAGCAGCCGTCCTAGCGGGGGGGTGGAGACCCAGTACTTC.

This clonotype has only a few counts. This chain links TRBV4-3 with TRBJ2-1; D remains ambiguous. The V gene lost 2 bases and the J gene lost 7 bases, with 15 bases spanning the gap. The CDR3 contains 15 residues. The germline CDR1 and CDR2 sequences are LGHNA and YSLEER. The DNA of the CDR3 is TGCGCCAGCAGCCAAAGGACCGTACTCAGGAATGAGCAGTTCTTC. Protein sequence: CASSQRTVLRNEQFF.

With regard to this clonotype: One end of the junction varies from germline; a read error may be responsible. This chain links TRBV7-7 with TRBJ2-2; TRBD2 aligns across 11 bases. The CDR3 covers 16 residues. The germline gives CDR1 SSHAT, CDR2 FNYEAQ (reference sequence). The CDR3 DNA reads as TGTGCTAGCAGATCCGGGACTAGCGGTAACACCGGGGAGCTGTTTTTT. Protein product: CASRSGTSGNTGELFF.

This clonotype was picked up a small number of times. The chain couples TRBV5-5 to TRBJ2-3; 10 bases match TRBD2. V was pared by 3 bases and J by 3 bases, with 7 bases of the junction left unmatched. Looked up from germline, CDR1 is SGHKS and CDR2 is YYEKEE (reference sequence). The CDR3 contains 16 residues. CDR3 coding DNA: TGTGCCAGCAGCTCCAACTCACTAGCGGGGACAGATACGCAGTATTTT. Translating it yields CASSSNSLAGTDTQYF.